Given below is one TCR beta chain in context. This sample stems from a study of long-term antiretroviral therapy in people with HIV. Overall study context: The 2015 immediate-ART recommendation came about a decade after the earliest samples.

HIV-positive participants all received treatment in the United States. With survey level as its setting, the immunoSEQ assay was v3.0. TCRdb's copy holds only in-frame clones and misses some; the assay was immunoSEQ multiplex PCR. The table has roughly 12,000 clones, 79% seen once; the top ten hold around a tenth. Germline V gene lookup returns CDR1 SGHRS and CDR2 YFSETQ. V was pared by 1 base and J by 0 bases, with 5 bases between. This CDR3 spans 13 amino acids. The TCR sequence derives from a woman aged 40 to 50 with HIV. The chain combines TRBV5-1 with TRBJ2-7; D ambiguous. The sequenced sample was unsorted PBMCs, obtained 0.8 years before starting antiretroviral therapy. This CDR3 is CASSLYDSYEQYF. The CDR3 bases are TGCGCCAGCAGCTTGTACGACTCCTACGAGCAGTACTTC.